This passage covers 20 T cell receptor beta chains from one sample sequenced in a study of identical twins. One entry per CDR3 protein, called by TCRdb with MiXCR from the 5' RACE reads. Of about 890,000 distinct CDR3 sequences listed, over 9% are singletons. These data also formed part of another study, on yellow fever vaccine responses in identical twins.

Sequenced sample: PBMCs. The receptors were sampled from a woman aged 18 to 35 in good health.

V gene TRBV7-9 combines with J gene TRBJ2-5; D not resolved. Trimming removed 1 base at V and 6 bases at J, with 18 bases between. The CDR3 totals 16 residues. Germline assignment: CDR1 SEHNR and CDR2 FQNEAQ (reference sequence). The CDR3 loop reads CASSLDRLGSRKTQYF. CDR3 sequence (DNA): TGTGCCAGCAGCTTAGATAGGCTAGGAAGTAGGAAGACCCAGTACTTC.

This clonotype has ten or more counts. The chain carries TRBV6-1 and TRBJ1-2, with 8 bases aligning to TRBD1. V lost 1 base and J lost 7; bases outside the gene matches: 5. The CDR3 sequence is 14 residues long. CDR1 is MNHNS and CDR2 is SASEGT in the germline V gene. The CDR3 reads CASSEEPGGGGYTF. The CDR3 nucleotides read TGTGCCAGCAGTGAAGAACCAGGGGGCGGTGGCTACACCTTC.

A few counts support this clonotype. This chain links TRBV3-1 with TRBJ2-2, with 8 bases fitting TRBD2. Germline values: CDR1 LGHDT, CDR2 YNNKEL (reference sequence). V dropped 0 bases and J dropped 6; count of bases not matched to a gene: 6. This CDR3 has 16 residues. The CDR3 sequence is CASSQDAGTRAGELFF. The CDR3 DNA sequence: TGTGCCAGCAGCCAAGATGCGGGGACTAGAGCCGGGGAGCTGTTTTTT.

This clonotype has a handful of counts. The chain carries TRBV7-9 and TRBJ1-2; 9 nucleotides agree with TRBD1. CDR1 and CDR2 (germline): SEHNR, FQNEAQ (reference sequence). There are 13 residues in the CDR3. V lost 5 bases, J lost 7 bases, and 5 bases stayed unmatched. Here the CDR3 reads CASSVTGGAGYTF. The CDR3 coding sequence is TGTGCCAGCAGCGTAACAGGGGGCGCTGGCTACACCTTC. Using reference TRBV7-9 and TRBJ1-2 for the parts outside the CDR3, the full variable domain is DTGVSQNPRHKITKRGQNVTFRCDPISEHNRLYWYRQTLGQGPEFLTYFQNEAQLEKSRLLSDRFSAERPKGSFSTLEIQRTEQGDSAMYLCASSVTGGAGYTFGSGTRLTVV.

The rearrangement links TRBV13 to TRBJ2-7, with D perhaps TRBD2 (5 bases). Germline V lookup: CDR1 PRHDT, CDR2 FYEKMQ (reference sequence). There are 13 residues in the CDR3. The V end lost 8 bases, the J end lost 7 bases, and 18 bases lay between the germline ends. CDR3 region: CASSGPGSVEQYV. The CDR3 nucleotides are TGTGCCAGCTCCGGGCCGGGGAGCGTAGAGCAGTACGTC.

This clonotype was seen more than once but under ten times. This chain links TRBV24-1 with TRBJ1-2; possibly TRBD1 for D (5 bases). Deletions cut 5 bases from V and 1 base from J, with 10 bases between. The CDR3 covers 14 residues. Germline CDR1 and CDR2: KGHDR and SFDVKD. CDR3 in DNA: TGTGCCACCAGTGGAACACAGGATAACTATGGCTACACCTTC. Translating gives CATSGTQDNYGYTF.

V and J are TRBV25-1 and TRBJ2-4, with a weak D call TRBD2 (6 bases). Trimming took 3 bases from V and 7 from J, leaving 10 bases between them. This CDR3 is built from 13 residues. CDR1 and CDR2 from the germline V gene are MGHDK and SYGVNS. The CDR3 nucleotides are TGTGCCAGCAGTGACAGGCGGGGCAACATTCAGTACTTC. Amino acids: CASSDRRGNIQYF.

This clonotype was detected many times. The chain is built from TRBV20-1 and TRBJ2-5; 11 bases match TRBD1. J was trimmed by 5 bases and V by 8 bases; bases with no gene match: 10. The CDR3 runs 14 residues. The germline V gene has CDR1 DFQATT and CDR2 SNEGSKA (reference sequence). CDR3 coding DNA: TGCAGTCTACACGACCGGGACAGGGGGGAGACCCAGTACTTC. Protein product: CSLHDRDRGETQYF.

In its sample, this clonotype was seen a few times. V and J are TRBV6-1 and TRBJ2-5; a possible D gene is TRBD1 (6 bases). The CDR3 is 14 residues long. Between the trimmed V and J ends, which lost 6 bases and 5 bases, there was a span of 16 bases. CDR1 MNHNS and CDR2 SASEGT come from the germline V gene. The CDR3 nucleotides read TGTGCCAGCAGAGGACAGCTAAGAAGGGAGACCCAGTACTTC. This codes for CASRGQLRRETQYF.

V is TRBV27 and J is TRBJ1-5; D is undetermined. V lost 3 bases and J lost 9, with 12 bases in between. Germline loops: CDR1 MNHEY, CDR2 SMNVEV (reference sequence). The CDR3 has 13 amino acids. CDR3 nucleotides: TGTGCCAGCAGTTTTCAAGGAGCCGTGCCCCAGCATTTT. Its translation: CASSFQGAVPQHF.

The rearrangement links TRBV29-1 to TRBJ1-2; D remains unclear. Deletions cut 3 bases from V and 6 bases from J, with 20 bases between. Germline assignment: CDR1 SQVTM and CDR2 ANQGSEA. The CDR3 sequence is 15 residues long. The CDR3 region is CSVEGSEGIPNGYTF. CDR3 nucleotides: TGCAGCGTTGAGGGCTCGGAAGGGATCCCCAATGGCTACACCTTC.

The chain uses TRBV6-5 and TRBJ2-3, with no clear D. This CDR3 has 15 amino acids. V gave up 2 bases and J gave up 2 bases, with 11 bases separating them. Germline CDR1 is MNHEY and CDR2 is SVGAGI. CDR3 coding DNA: TGTGCCAGCAGTTACCTGGAGCAGTCCACAGATACGCAGTATTTT. This sequence encodes CASSYLEQSTDTQYF.

The J gene is TRBJ2-1, the V gene TRBV6-1; D is ambiguous. The ends were cut back, 7 bases at V and 4 bases at J, with 11 bases in the middle. The germline V gene encodes CDR1 MNHNS and CDR2 SASEGT. The CDR3 runs to 13 residues. The CDR3 DNA sequence: TGTGCCAGCACCCCAGCTGAGTACAATGAGCAGTTCTTC. Translated, it gives CASTPAEYNEQFF.

This clonotype turned up a few times. A much larger clone is a single base away; this may be a read error. The chain carries TRBV14 and TRBJ2-5; D is unresolved. In germline, CDR1 is SGHDN, CDR2 FVKESK. CDR3 length equals 12 residues. Trimming cost V 3 bases and J 0 bases, with 2 bases left between them. CDR3 nucleotide sequence: TGTGCCAGCAGCCAGCACCAAGAGACCCAGTACTTC. This sequence encodes CASSQHQETQYF.

This clonotype appeared a few times. The chain is built from TRBV7-2 and TRBJ2-5; 11 bases agree with TRBD2. This CDR3 has 20 amino acids. Trimming cost V 2 bases and J 5 bases; bases outside gene matches: 19. Germline V gives CDR1 SGHTA, CDR2 FQGNSA. CDR3 coding DNA: TGTGCCAGCAGCTTATCTAGCGGGAGGCTAGGTAATAAGACCGGGGAGACCCAGTACTTC. Translated: CASSLSSGRLGNKTGETQYF.

This clonotype was found a few times. The V gene is TRBV20-1, the J gene TRBJ2-5; D not resolved. The CDR3 contains 13 residues. The V end was cut by 5 bases, the J end by 0 bases, with 10 bases between. The germline gives CDR1 DFQATT, CDR2 SNEGSKA (reference sequence). The CDR3 sequence is CSAREFYQETQYF. CDR3 DNA sequence: TGCAGTGCTCGCGAATTTTACCAAGAGACCCAGTACTTC.

At least ten counts were recorded for this clonotype. The chain uses TRBV11-2 and TRBJ2-1; tentatively, D is TRBD2 (5 bases). Trimming removed 5 bases from V and 6 bases from J, with 17 bases in between. The CDR3 consists of 15 residues. Germline assignment: CDR1 SGHAT and CDR2 FQNNGV. CDR3 sequence: CASSPGRGSGNEQFF. The CDR3 DNA reads as TGTGCCAGCAGCCCAGGCAGAGGGTCAGGCAATGAGCAGTTCTTC.

This clonotype was found many times. J is TRBJ1-5 and V is TRBV4-2; possibly TRBD1 for D (5 bases). Germline CDR1 LGHNA, CDR2 YNFKEQ. This CDR3 is built from 15 residues. The V gene lost 1 base and the J gene lost 3 bases, with 10 bases spanning the gap. CDR3 coding DNA: TGTGCCAGCAGCCAAGCAGGGACTGTCAATCAGCCCCAGCATTTT. It codes for CASSQAGTVNQPQHF.

This clonotype was seen only a few times. This chain connects TRBV2 to TRBJ2-7, with 8 bases that match TRBD1. Trimming cost V 1 base and J 3 bases; bases outside gene matches: 5. CDR3 length equals 15 residues. Germline V gene data show CDR1 as SNHLY and CDR2 as FYNNEI. The CDR3 DNA reads as TGTGCCAGCAGTGAAGGCCACAGGGGGGTCTACGAGCAGTACTTC. This codes for CASSEGHRGVYEQYF.

This clonotype was detected only a few times. The gene calls are TRBV20-1 and TRBJ1-5; D is ambiguous. Trimming cost V 3 bases and J 6 bases, with 15 bases left between them. The CDR3 contains 14 residues. Per the germline V gene, CDR1 is DFQATT and CDR2 is SNEGSKA (reference sequence). The CDR3: CSASLLEGGQPQHF. The CDR3 DNA reads as TGCAGTGCTAGCCTACTAGAAGGAGGTCAGCCCCAGCATTTT.